Below, one T cell receptor beta chain is given with its context. The entry originates in a study of cytomegalovirus exposure and HLA in healthy donors. 60 Vbeta and 13 Jbeta primers were used in PCR. Using immunoSEQ multiplex PCR, the repertoire was profiled, and TCRdb retains in-frame clones only, with some absent. The repertoire holds roughly 100,000 clones, with 82% as singletons. The germline V gene has CDR1 MNHEY and CDR2 SVGAGI. The junction had 3 bases not matched to a gene; V was cut back by 2 bases and J by 8 bases. The CDR3 length is 13 residues. The sample taken for sequencing was PBMCs. The V gene is TRBV6-5, the J gene TRBJ1-1; 9 positions agree with TRBD1. This sequence was found in a man in his forties or fifties in good health and CMV-seronegative. The CDR3, as DNA: TGTGCCAGCAGTTACCCCGGGACAGGGGAAGCTTTCTTT. It is translated as CASSYPGTGEAFF.